The text below deals with one TCR beta chain. Its specificity is unknown. The sample originates from a study of OX40 agonist ivuxolimab in advanced cancers. Across the whole study: Of the participants, more than 35% had some prior anti-PD-1, anti-PD-L1 or anti-CTLA-4 therapy, which was allowed. The study, taken as a whole, reports: Expanded clones tended on average to be more numerous among CD8+ T cells than CD4+. Clones of CD4+ and CD8+ blood T cells grew by week 6 at doses of 0.1 to 3.0 mg/kg.

The assay was immunoSEQ multiplex PCR, and TCRdb's table has in-frame clones only and misses some. This table holds fewer than 85,000 clones, around 86% found once. Looked up from germline, CDR1 is LNHDA and CDR2 is SQIVND (reference sequence). V shed 2 bases and J shed 2 bases, with 6 bases lying between them. The CDR3 is 13 residues long. The timepoints at which blood was sampled were baseline, cycle 4 day 1, and cycle 7 day 1. Source: CD4+ or CD8+ T cells sorted from blood, taken in a trial of the OX40 agonist ivuxolimab. The rearrangement joins TRBV19 to TRBJ1-1; no reliable D call. The receptor was isolated from an adult with an advanced solid tumor such as melanoma, head and neck, liver or kidney cancer. CDR3 sequence reads: CASSISPNTEAFF. CDR3 nucleotide sequence: TGTGCCAGTAGTATATCCCCCAACACTGAAGCTTTCTTT.